A selection of T cell receptor beta chains follows, all from one sample in a study of response to subunit inactivated influenza vaccine. TCRdb recomputed calls from the RT-PCR reads with MiXCR, one row per CDR3 protein. The sample carries some 500,000 distinct CDR3 sequences, about 15% recorded once. Sequencing was performed on CD4+ T cells sorted from PBMCs, taken around 25 months after vaccination. The source of these receptors is a man aged 50-75 years who received an inactivated influenza vaccine. The CDR3 runs from the conserved cysteine through the conserved F or W. The D gene is left open where the match is weak. Clone size is stated in some rows and not others, as once, few, many or a class when expanded.

d_gene	abundance	v_gene	j_gene	CDR3nt	CDR3aa
-	-	TRBV12-3/TRBV12-4	TRBJ2-3	TGTGCCAGCAGTTTTGGGACTCCGACGCAGTATTTT	CASSFGTPTQYF
-	few	TRBV4-3	TRBJ2-1	TGCGCCAGCAGCCCCAACATCGGGGACACTCAGTTCTTC	CASSPNIGDTQFF
TRBD1	-	TRBV6-1	TRBJ2-5	TGTGCCAGCAGTGCAGGGACAGCCCAAGAGACCCAGTACTTC	CASSAGTAQETQYF
TRBD1	many	TRBV5-1	TRBJ1-1	TGCGCCAGCAGCAGCACAGGGGGAGGCACTGAAGCTTTCTTT	CASSSTGGGTEAFF
TRBD1	-	TRBV20-1	TRBJ1-1	TGCAGTGCTAGTAGGGGACAGCATCCTGAAGCTTTCTTT	CSASRGQHPEAFF
TRBD1	few	TRBV10-3	TRBJ2-7	TGTGCCATCAGTGCCGGGACAGGGAAATACGAGCAGTACTTC	CAISAGTGKYEQYF
-	-	TRBV11-2	TRBJ2-1	TGTGCCAGCAGCCCCCGCCAGAGGGGCAATGAGCAGTTCTTC	CASSPRQRGNEQFF
-	-	TRBV5-5	TRBJ1-6	TGTGCCAGCAGCTTGGAAGCTTGGGGTTCACCCCTCCACTTT	CASSLEAWGSPLHF
-	many	TRBV30	TRBJ1-1	TGTGCCTGGAGTGTACACCGAGCTTTCTTT	CAWSVHRAFF
TRBD1	-	TRBV20-1	TRBJ2-7	TGCAGTGCTTCACAGGGGGGCTCCTACGAGCAGTACTTC	CSASQGGSYEQYF
-	many	TRBV29-1	TRBJ2-5	TGCAGCGTTGCTCCAGCGGGAGAGACCCAGTACTTC	CSVAPAGETQYF
-	-	TRBV20-1	TRBJ2-5	TGCAGTGCTAGAGATCCGGGGGAGGGGGCCCAAGAGACCCAGTACTTC	CSARDPGEGAQETQYF
-	-	TRBV7-2	TRBJ1-2	TGTGCCAGCAGCTTAGTAGGCGGAGCTAACTATGGCTACACCTTC	CASSLVGGANYGYTF
TRBD1	few	TRBV5-5	TRBJ2-7	TGTGCCAGCAGCTTTGGACAGGGTTCCCACGAGCAGTACTTC	CASSFGQGSHEQYF
TRBD2	-	TRBV5-6	TRBJ2-3	TGTGCCAGCAGCTTGATTAGCGGGGGAAGAGATACGCAGTATTTT	CASSLISGGRDTQYF
-	many	TRBV20-1	TRBJ2-4	TGCAGTGCCCAGAAAAGCTCAGACATTCAGTACTTC	CSAQKSSDIQYF
TRBD1	-	TRBV2	TRBJ2-2	TGTGCCAGCAACCGGGACAGGGTTTCCGGGGAGCTGTTTTTT	CASNRDRVSGELFF
-	-	TRBV11-2	TRBJ2-3	TGTGCCAGCGAGCCCGCTCAGCCAGTCATTACAGATACGCAGTATTTT	CASEPAQPVITDTQYF
-	-	TRBV11-2	TRBJ2-2	TGTGCCAGCAGCATGATAAGGACTCAGAACACCGGGGAGCTGTTTTTT	CASSMIRTQNTGELFF
TRBD1	-	TRBV20-1	TRBJ2-7	TGCAGTGCAACTTACCGGGACAGGGGCTCCTACGAGCAGTACTTC	CSATYRDRGSYEQYF
-	-	TRBV10-3	TRBJ2-7	TGTGCCATCAGTGTACAGAGCTCCTACGAGCAGTACTTC	CAISVQSSYEQYF
TRBD1	-	TRBV29-1	TRBJ2-7	TGCAGCGTTGGCCGGGACAGCTATTCGGAGCAGTACTTC	CSVGRDSYSEQYF
-	few	TRBV11-2	TRBJ2-3	TGTGCCAGCAGCTTAGATAGTTCGCAGCTAGATACGCAGTATTTT	CASSLDSSQLDTQYF
-	-	TRBV5-1	TRBJ2-1	TGCGCCAGCAGTCAAGGGGGGCCGATCTCCTACAATGAGCAGTTCTTC	CASSQGGPISYNEQFF
TRBD2	-	TRBV30	TRBJ2-7	TGTGCCTGGGTTCGAGCGGGGGGCCCTAGAACCTACGAGCAGTACTTC	CAWVRAGGPRTYEQYF
TRBD2	-	TRBV20-1	TRBJ2-3	TGCAGTGCTGCGACTAGCGGGAGGACAGATACGCAGTATTTT	CSAATSGRTDTQYF
-	many	TRBV20-1	TRBJ2-6	TGCAGTGCTAGAGACCGCTTTACAGGCTACTCTGGGGCCAACGTCCTGACTTTC	CSARDRFTGYSGANVLTF
TRBD2	-	TRBV4-3	TRBJ2-1	TGCGCCAGCAGCCAAGATAGAACGGGAGGCCCACGGGGGCAGTTCTTC	CASSQDRTGGPRGQFF
-	few	TRBV21-1	TRBJ1-6	TGTGCCAGCAGCAAATTGACTTCATCCGGGACACCCAAGGGTCATAATTCACCCCTCCACTTT	CASSKLTSSGTPKGHNSPLHF
-	few	TRBV11-1	TRBJ1-1	TGTGCCAGCAGGGACGGATTCCTAAAGGGTGAAGCTTTCTTT	CASRDGFLKGEAFF
-	-	TRBV20-1	TRBJ2-1	TGCAGTGCTAGAGATGGGGGGACACCCTACAATGAGCAGTTCTTC	CSARDGGTPYNEQFF
-	few	TRBV3-1	TRBJ1-2	TGTGCCAGCAGCCCCCCCGAGGGGAGCTACACCTTC	CASSPPEGSYTF
TRBD2	-	TRBV4-3	TRBJ2-1	TGCGCCAGCAGCCAGGGGACTAGCGGGGGGCAGGGCGATGAGCAGTTCTTC	CASSQGTSGGQGDEQFF
-	few	TRBV29-1	TRBJ2-1	TGCAGCGTTGAAAGAGTTAACAATGAGCAGTTCTTC	CSVERVNNEQFF
-	-	TRBV6-1	TRBJ1-3	TGTGCCAGCAGGGGGACGGTCTCTGGAAACACCATATATTTT	CASRGTVSGNTIYF
-	few	TRBV28	TRBJ2-7	TGTGCCAGCAGTTTATCCGTGGGAGAGCAGTACTTC	CASSLSVGEQYF
-	few	TRBV11-1	TRBJ2-1	TGTGCCAGCAGCTTATTCGGAGGATCCGGAGACACCAGCAGGAATGAGCAGTTCTTC	CASSLFGGSGDTSRNEQFF
TRBD2	-	TRBV20-1	TRBJ2-5	TGCAGTGCGAGACCTAGCGGGAGGACTCGGGGGGAGACCCAGTACTTC	CSARPSGRTRGETQYF
-	many	TRBV10-3	TRBJ1-4	TGTGCCATCAGTGATCGACAGGAGGGAAAACTGTTTTTT	CAISDRQEGKLFF
-	-	TRBV29-1	TRBJ2-7	TGCAGCGTTGAAGATCCAGGAGCGCGGGGGCCCTACGAGCAGTACTTC	CSVEDPGARGPYEQYF
-	many	TRBV3-1	TRBJ2-5	TGTGCCAGCAGCCAAGGACCAGAGACCCAGTACTTC	CASSQGPETQYF
-	few	TRBV28	TRBJ2-7	TGTGCCAGCAGCCGAGGACCCTGGGAGCAGTACTTC	CASSRGPWEQYF
-	few	TRBV4-2	TRBJ2-7	TGTGCCAGCAGCCAAGATTCTAGGGGACTGTACGAGCAGTACTTC	CASSQDSRGLYEQYF
TRBD1	many	TRBV11-2	TRBJ2-3	TGTGCCAGCAGCGCTAGACAGGGTAGCACAGATACGCAGTATTTT	CASSARQGSTDTQYF
-	few	TRBV3-1	TRBJ1-1	TGTGCCAGCAGCCAAGAGGGGGTTAGAGGCGCTGAAGCTTTCTTT	CASSQEGVRGAEAFF
-	-	TRBV6-1	TRBJ1-1	TGTGCCAGCAAACATCAGGGACGGACTGAAGCTTTCTTT	CASKHQGRTEAFF
-	few	TRBV20-1	TRBJ1-2	TGCAGTGCGAGGAGTCGCTATGGCTACACCTTC	CSARSRYGYTF
-	few	TRBV20-1	TRBJ1-5	TGCAGTGCTAGCTCCGGACGCAATCAGCCCCAGCATTTT	CSASSGRNQPQHF
-	many	TRBV29-1	TRBJ1-5	TGCAGCGTTGTGGAGGGTTTAGATCAGCCCCAGCATTTT	CSVVEGLDQPQHF
-	-	TRBV24-1	TRBJ1-6	TGTGCCACCCGTTTGCGGAGCTATCCATTGGGAGTGCGGTCACCCCTCCACTTT	CATRLRSYPLGVRSPLHF
-	-	TRBV5-1	TRBJ2-5	TGCGCCAGCAGCCGGGGTTATCGCCAAGAGACCCAGTACTTC	CASSRGYRQETQYF
TRBD1	-	TRBV29-1	TRBJ1-2	TGCAGCGTCCGAAAAAACAGGGGCGACTATGGCTACACCTTC	CSVRKNRGDYGYTF
-	-	TRBV28	TRBJ2-3	TGTGCCAGCAGTTTATCTGGCCGGGGAAGCACAGATACGCAGTATTTT	CASSLSGRGSTDTQYF
-	few	TRBV29-1	TRBJ2-2	TGCAGCGTTGAAGAGGCCAAAGGGCTGTTTTTT	CSVEEAKGLFF
-	-	TRBV4-3	TRBJ2-5	TGCGCCAGCAGCCAAGACATACAGGACACCCAGTACTTC	CASSQDIQDTQYF
TRBD1	few	TRBV29-1	TRBJ2-5	TGCAGCGTACAGGGGGTGAGCCAAGAGACCCAGTACTTC	CSVQGVSQETQYF
TRBD2	many	TRBV7-8	TRBJ2-3	TGTGCCAGCAGCTTCCCTCGGGAGGGCCCGGTGACAGATACGCAGTATTTT	CASSFPREGPVTDTQYF